Included here is one T cell receptor (beta chain) sequence, with context. Its antigen is undetermined. An end of the junction differs from the germline gene, which may be a read error. The data stem from a study of shared clonotypes between healthy human individuals. Whole-study context: Each donor contributed plates that comprised three CD4 naive, three CD4 memory, two CD8 naive and one CD8 memory. Findings and caveats of the study: Several donors held about 5% of naive CD4 clonotypes in common.

Only CD45RO-negative cells positively selected for CCR7 counted as naive CD8 cells, so terminally differentiated effector memory CD45RA+ cells were excluded. The donors, all of them Caucasian adults, lived in Nashville, Tennessee. The protocol was immunoSEQ multiplex PCR, while the TCRdb copy is restricted to in-frame clones and leaves out a portion. The repertoire consists of 2 million to 2.5 million clones, with about 94% occurring once and the leading ten covering about 1.1%. The CDR3 has 14 residues. The germline V gene has CDR1 ENHRY and CDR2 SYGVKD. The sequencing input was naive CD8+ T cells sorted from blood. The rearrangement joins TRBV10-3 to TRBJ2-7, with D tentatively TRBD1 (5 bases). The receptor's source is a man in his late teens or twenties in good health. CDR3 in amino acids: CASSTDRAFYEQYF. CDR3 bases: TGTGCCAGCAGTACCGACAGAGCCTTTTACGAGCAGTACTTC.